What follows describes a single TCR beta chain. Trimming took 3 bases from V and 0 from J, leaving 12 bases between them. There are 16 residues in the CDR3. The germline gives CDR1 LNHDA, CDR2 SQIVND (reference sequence). PCR was performed using 60 Vbeta and 13 Jbeta primers. The table came from immunoSEQ multiplex PCR; TCRdb's copy has only in-frame clones and leaves some out. The data contain roughly 120,000 clones, roughly two thirds of them singletons. This sample is part of a study of cytomegalovirus exposure and HLA in healthy donors. The origin of this receptor is a man aged 25 to 40 in good health and CMV-seropositive. The sequencing input was PBMCs. This chain links TRBV19 with TRBJ2-4; a possible D gene is TRBD1 (6 bases). DNA for the CDR3: TGTGCCAGTAGTATCGGACAGATAAAAGCCAAAAACATTCAGTACTTC. Its translation is CASSIGQIKAKNIQYF.